This note documents a single T cell receptor (beta chain) sequence. No antigen is known for it. Trimming cost V 1 base and J 0 bases, with 4 bases left between them. Germline V gives CDR1 GTSNPN, CDR2 SVGIG (reference sequence). The CDR3 sequence is 13 residues long. Sequencing targeted TCR beta in T cells from blood (CD8+ and CD4+). Both CD4+ and CD8+ T cells were negatively isolated, and TEMRA cells underwent FACS enrichment. The record originates from a study of CD8 T cells in Susac syndrome. Regarding the study as a whole: An acknowledgment was made by the study that its TCR sequencing and HLA analysis involved relatively few individuals.

A quantity of about 0.5 to 1 ug RNA underwent reverse transcription using random hexamers. Multiplex immunoSEQ PCR targeted 54 Vbeta and 13 Jbeta TCR beta segments. Using its own MiXCR run on the immunoSEQ multiplex PCR reads, TCRdb lists one record per CDR3 protein. Among 150,000 to 200,000 distinct CDR3 sequences listed, about 95% were seen once. The clonotype originates from a human donor in good health. Sequenced input: CD4+ T cells from PBMCs. J is TRBJ1-3 and V is TRBV30; D uncertain. Here the CDR3 reads CAWSAASGNTIYF. For the CDR3, the DNA is TGTGCCTGGAGTGCCGCCTCTGGAAACACCATATATTTT.